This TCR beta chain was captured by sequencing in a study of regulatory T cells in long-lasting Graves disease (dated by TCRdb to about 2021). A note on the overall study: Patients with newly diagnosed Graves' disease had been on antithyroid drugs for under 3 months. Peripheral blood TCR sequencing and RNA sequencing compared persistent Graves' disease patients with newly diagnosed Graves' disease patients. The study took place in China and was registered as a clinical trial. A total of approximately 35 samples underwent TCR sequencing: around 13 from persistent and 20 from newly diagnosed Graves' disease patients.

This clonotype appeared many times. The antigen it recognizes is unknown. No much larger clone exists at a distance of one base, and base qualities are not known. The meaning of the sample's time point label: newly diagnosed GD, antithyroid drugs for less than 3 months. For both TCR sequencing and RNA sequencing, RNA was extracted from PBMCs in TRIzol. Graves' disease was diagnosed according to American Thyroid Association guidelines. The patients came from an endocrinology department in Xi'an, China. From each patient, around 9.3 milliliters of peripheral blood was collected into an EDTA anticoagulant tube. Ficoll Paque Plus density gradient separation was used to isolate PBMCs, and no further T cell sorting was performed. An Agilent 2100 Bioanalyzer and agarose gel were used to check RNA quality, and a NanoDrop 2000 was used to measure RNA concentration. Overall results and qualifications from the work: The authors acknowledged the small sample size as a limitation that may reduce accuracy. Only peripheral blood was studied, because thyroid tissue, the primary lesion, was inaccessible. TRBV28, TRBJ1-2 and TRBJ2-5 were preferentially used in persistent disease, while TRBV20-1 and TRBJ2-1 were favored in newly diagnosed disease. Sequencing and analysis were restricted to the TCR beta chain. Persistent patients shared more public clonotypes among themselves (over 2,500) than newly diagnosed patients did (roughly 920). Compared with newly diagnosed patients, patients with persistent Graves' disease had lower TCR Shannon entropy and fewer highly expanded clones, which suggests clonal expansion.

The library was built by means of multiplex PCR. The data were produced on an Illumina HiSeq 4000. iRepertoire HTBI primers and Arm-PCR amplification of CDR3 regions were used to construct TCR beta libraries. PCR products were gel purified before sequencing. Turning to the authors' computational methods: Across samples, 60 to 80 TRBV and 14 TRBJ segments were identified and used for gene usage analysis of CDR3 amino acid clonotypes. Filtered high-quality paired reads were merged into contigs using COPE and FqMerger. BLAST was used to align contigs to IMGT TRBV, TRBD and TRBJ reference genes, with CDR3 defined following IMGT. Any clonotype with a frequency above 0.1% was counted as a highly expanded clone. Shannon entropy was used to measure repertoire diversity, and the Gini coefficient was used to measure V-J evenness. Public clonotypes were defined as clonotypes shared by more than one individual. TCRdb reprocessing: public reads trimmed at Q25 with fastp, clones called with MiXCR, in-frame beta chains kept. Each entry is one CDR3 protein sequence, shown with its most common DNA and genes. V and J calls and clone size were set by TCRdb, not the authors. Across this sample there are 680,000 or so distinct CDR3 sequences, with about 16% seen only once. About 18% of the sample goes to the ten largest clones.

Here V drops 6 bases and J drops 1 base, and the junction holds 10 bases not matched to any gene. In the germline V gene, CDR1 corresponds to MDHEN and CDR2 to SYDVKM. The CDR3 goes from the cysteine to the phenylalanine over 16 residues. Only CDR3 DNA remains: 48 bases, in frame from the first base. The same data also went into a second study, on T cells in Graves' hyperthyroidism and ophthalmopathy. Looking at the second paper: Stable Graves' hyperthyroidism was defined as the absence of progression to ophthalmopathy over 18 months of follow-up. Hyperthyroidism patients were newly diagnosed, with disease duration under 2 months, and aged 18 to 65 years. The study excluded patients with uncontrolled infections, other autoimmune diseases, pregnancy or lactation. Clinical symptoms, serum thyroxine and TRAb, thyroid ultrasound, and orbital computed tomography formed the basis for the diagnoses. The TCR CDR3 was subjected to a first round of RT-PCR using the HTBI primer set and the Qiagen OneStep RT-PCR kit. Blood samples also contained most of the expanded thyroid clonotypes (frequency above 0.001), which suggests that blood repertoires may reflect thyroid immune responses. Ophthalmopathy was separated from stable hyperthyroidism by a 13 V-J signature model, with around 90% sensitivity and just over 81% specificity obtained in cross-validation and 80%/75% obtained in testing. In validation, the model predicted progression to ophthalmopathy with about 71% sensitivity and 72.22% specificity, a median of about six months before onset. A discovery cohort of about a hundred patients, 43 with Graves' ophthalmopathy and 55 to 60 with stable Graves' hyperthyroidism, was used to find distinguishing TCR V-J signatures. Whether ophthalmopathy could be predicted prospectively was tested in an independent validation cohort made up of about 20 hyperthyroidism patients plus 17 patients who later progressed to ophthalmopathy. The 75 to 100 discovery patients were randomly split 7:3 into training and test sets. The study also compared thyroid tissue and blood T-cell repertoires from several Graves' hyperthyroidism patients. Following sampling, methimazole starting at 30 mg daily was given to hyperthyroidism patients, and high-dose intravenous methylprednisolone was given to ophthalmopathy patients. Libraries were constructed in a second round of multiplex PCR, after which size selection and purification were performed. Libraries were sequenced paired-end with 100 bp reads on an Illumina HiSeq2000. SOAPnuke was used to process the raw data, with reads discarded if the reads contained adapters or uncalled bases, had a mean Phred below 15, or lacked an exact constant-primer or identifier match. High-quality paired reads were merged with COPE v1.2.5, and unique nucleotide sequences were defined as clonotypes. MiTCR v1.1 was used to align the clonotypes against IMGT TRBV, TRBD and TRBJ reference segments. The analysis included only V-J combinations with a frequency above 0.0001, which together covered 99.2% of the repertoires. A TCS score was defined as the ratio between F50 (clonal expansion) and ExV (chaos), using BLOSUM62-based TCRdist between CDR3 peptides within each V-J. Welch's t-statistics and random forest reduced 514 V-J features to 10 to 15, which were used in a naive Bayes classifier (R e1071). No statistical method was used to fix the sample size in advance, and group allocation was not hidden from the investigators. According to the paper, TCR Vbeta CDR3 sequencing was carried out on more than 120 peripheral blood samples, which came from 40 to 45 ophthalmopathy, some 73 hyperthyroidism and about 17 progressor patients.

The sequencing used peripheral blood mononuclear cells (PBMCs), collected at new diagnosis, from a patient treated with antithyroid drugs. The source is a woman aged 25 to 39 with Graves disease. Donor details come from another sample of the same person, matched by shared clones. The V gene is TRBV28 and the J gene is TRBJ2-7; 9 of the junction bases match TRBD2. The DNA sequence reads TGTGCCAGCAGCTCACCTCTAGCGGGGAGATCCTACGAGCAGTACTTC. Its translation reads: CASSSPLAGRSYEQYF.